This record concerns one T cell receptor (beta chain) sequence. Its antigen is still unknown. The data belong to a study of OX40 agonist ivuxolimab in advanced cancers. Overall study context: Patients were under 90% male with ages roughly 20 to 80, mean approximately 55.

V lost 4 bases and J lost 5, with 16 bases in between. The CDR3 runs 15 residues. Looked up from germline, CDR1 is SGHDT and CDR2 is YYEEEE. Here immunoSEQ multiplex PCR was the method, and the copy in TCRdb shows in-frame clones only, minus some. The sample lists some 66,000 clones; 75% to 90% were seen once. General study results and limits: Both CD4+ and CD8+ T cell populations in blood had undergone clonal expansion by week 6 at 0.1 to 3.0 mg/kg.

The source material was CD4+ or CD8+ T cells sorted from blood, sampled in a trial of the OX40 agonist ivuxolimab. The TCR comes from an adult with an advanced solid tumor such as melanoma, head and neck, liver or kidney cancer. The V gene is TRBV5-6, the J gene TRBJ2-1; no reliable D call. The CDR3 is CASSPRQAINNEQFF. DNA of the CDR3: TGTGCCAGCAGCCCTCGCCAGGCCATCAACAATGAGCAGTTCTTC.